Presented here are 18 T cell receptor beta chains from one specimen sequenced in a study of blood T cell repertoires in COVID-19. Using immunoSEQ multiplex PCR, the repertoire was profiled, and TCRdb retains in-frame clones only, with some absent. Of 220,000 or so clones listed, approximately 90% were seen once; the top ten hold about 3%. Sequencing was done on a sample of PBMCs or T cells enriched from blood (not recorded which). Source of these receptors: a woman younger than 30 in a cohort exposed to, infected with or recovered from COVID-19 (not recorded which).

This chain links TRBV21-1 with TRBJ1-5. TRBV21-1 is noted as a pseudogene. There are 14 residues in the CDR3. The CDR3 bases are TGTGCCAGCAGCATTAGGGAGGGGTCCCAGCCCCAGCATTTT. This gives the protein CASSIREGSQPQHF.

The chain has TRBV10-3 and TRBJ2-3; 13 nucleotides align to TRBD2. Per germline, CDR1 ENHRY and CDR2 SYGVKD. The CDR3 has 17 amino acids. The V segment lost 6 bases and the J segment 0 bases; nucleotides outside the gene matches: 6. CDR3 DNA sequence: TGTGCCATCAGATCCGGGACTAGCGGGACTAGCACAGATACGCAGTATTTT. Translation gives CAIRSGTSGTSTDTQYF.

The table lists this clone with a count of one. The V call is TRBV14, the J call TRBJ2-1; 8 bases agree with TRBD2. V lost 4 bases to trimming and J lost 0 bases; unmatched junction nucleotides: 17. Germline CDR1 and CDR2: SGHDN and FVKESK. This CDR3 has 20 residues. The CDR3 loop is CASSPLGAGAYVGSYNEQFF. For the CDR3, the DNA is TGTGCCAGCAGCCCCCTTGGAGCGGGAGCCTATGTTGGCTCCTACAATGAGCAGTTCTTC. The full variable domain, its missing parts supplied by reference TRBV14 and TRBJ2-1, is EAGVTQFPSHSVIEKGQTVTLRCDPISGHDNLYWYRRVMGKEIKFLLHFVKESKQDESGMPNNRFLAERTGGTYSTLKVQPAELEDSGVYFCASSPLGAGAYVGSYNEQFFGPGTRLTVL.

Written as DNA, the CDR3 is TGCAGCGTTGCCCAGGGGGAGAACGATCAGCCCCAGCATTTT. It is translated as CSVAQGENDQPQHF. The V gene is TRBV29-1, the J gene TRBJ1-5; 7 nucleotides agree with TRBD1. Trimming removed 4 bases from V and 5 bases from J; junction bases left unmatched: 8. Germline loops: CDR1 SQVTM, CDR2 ANQGSEA. This CDR3 comprises 14 residues. The full variable domain, completed using reference TRBV29-1 and TRBJ1-5, is SAVISQKPSRDICQRGTSLTIQCQVDSQVTMMFWYRQQPGQSLTLIATANQGSEATYESGFVIDKFPISRPNLTFSTLTVSNMSPEDSSIYLCSVAQGENDQPQHFGDGTRLSIL.

This clone was recorded only once. The rearrangement joins TRBV19 to TRBJ2-5, with 12 bases fitting TRBD2. The CDR3 has 18 residues. Germline V gene lookup returns CDR1 LNHDA and CDR2 SQIVND (reference sequence). V shed 2 bases, J shed 4 bases, and the junction held 11 bases outside the gene matches. CDR3 sequence (DNA): TGTGCCAGTAGTATAAGTTGGCTAGCGGGGGGGCCGAGAGAGACCCAGTACTTC. Translated: CASSISWLAGGPRETQYF.

The chain uses TRBV27 and TRBJ2-3, with 13 bases that match TRBD2. From germline, CDR1 is MNHEY and CDR2 SMNVEV (reference sequence). V lost 4 bases and J lost 0; bases outside the gene matches: 13. The CDR3 covers 20 residues. In nucleotides, the CDR3 is TGTGCCAGCAGTTCCCCCTTGGGGACTAGCGGGGCCTTGAGCACAGATACGCAGTATTTT. This sequence encodes CASSSPLGTSGALSTDTQYF.

This clone came up a few times. V is TRBV9 and J is TRBJ2-5; a weak D match, TRBD1 (6 bases). The V end was cut by 0 bases, the J end by 5 bases, with 14 bases between. Per the germline V gene, CDR1 is SGDLS and CDR2 is YYNGEE. The CDR3 runs 15 residues. The CDR3 sequence is CASSVAASRGETQYF. DNA for the CDR3: TGTGCCAGCAGCGTAGCCGCATCCAGGGGTGAGACCCAGTACTTC.

This clone was seen only a few times. The rearrangement joins TRBV7-3 to TRBJ2-5; 7 bases are shared with TRBD1. This CDR3 comprises 14 residues. Germline V gene lookup returns CDR1 SGHTA and CDR2 FQGTGA. The ends lost 1 base at V and 5 bases at J; junction bases unmatched: 4. The CDR3 loop is CASSLKGGGETQYF. CDR3 nucleotide sequence: TGTGCCAGCAGCTTAAAAGGGGGCGGGGAGACCCAGTACTTC.

The chain combines TRBV12-5 with TRBJ1-2, with TRBD1 identical over 8 bases. This CDR3 contains 12 residues. V was clipped by 5 bases and J by 8 bases; unmatched bases: 4. Germline V lookup: CDR1 LGHNT, CDR2 FRNRAP. In DNA, the CDR3 is TGTGCTAGTGGTCTGAACAGGGGGGGCTACACCTTC. Its translation: CASGLNRGGYTF.

The genes are TRBV4-2 and TRBJ2-5; tentative D call: TRBD2 (6 bases). CDR1 and CDR2 from the germline V gene are LGHNA and YNFKEQ. This CDR3 spans 14 amino acids. Trimming removed 1 base at V and 0 bases at J, with 6 bases between. As DNA, the CDR3 is TGTGCCAGCAGCCAAGGCGGGAACCAAGAGACCCAGTACTTC. Translated: CASSQGGNQETQYF.

The rearrangement uses TRBV2 and TRBJ1-5; 11 bases are a match to TRBD1. Trimming at V came to 11 bases and at J to 4 bases, leaving 16 bases not matched to a gene. The CDR3 totals 17 residues. CDR1 and CDR2 from the germline V gene are SNHLY and FYNNEI. Here the CDR3 DNA reads TGTGCCTCAGCCCAATTTTCCGGGACAGGGGGTAATCAGCCCCAGCATTTT. Amino acids: CASAQFSGTGGNQPQHF.

The rearrangement links TRBV13 to TRBJ2-2; the match to TRBD2 covers 9 bases. Trimming cost V 5 bases and J 10 bases; bases outside gene matches: 11. Germline V lookup: CDR1 PRHDT, CDR2 FYEKMQ (reference sequence). The CDR3 contains 15 residues. CDR3 in DNA: TGTGCCAGCAGCCCCGGGGTAGCGGGAGCAGAGGAGCTGTTTTTT. It specifies CASSPGVAGAEELFF.

The chain combines TRBV19 with TRBJ2-1; a possible D gene is TRBD2 (6 bases). The germline V gene encodes CDR1 LNHDA and CDR2 SQIVND (reference sequence). The CDR3 length is 16 residues. The ends were cut back, 3 bases at V and 4 bases at J, with 16 bases in the middle. CDR3 nucleotides: TGTGCCAGTAGTATTATATCGGGACTCTCGTACAATGAGCAGTTCTTC. The encoded protein is CASSIISGLSYNEQFF.

In DNA, the CDR3 is TGTGCCAGCAGCCCGCAAGGGGCGGTCGGGGAGCTGTTTTTT. Protein product: CASSPQGAVGELFF. The rearrangement links TRBV7-3 to TRBJ2-2; D is possibly TRBD1 (5 bases). The germline V gene encodes CDR1 SGHTA and CDR2 FQGTGA. V was trimmed by 5 bases and J by 7 bases, leaving 14 bases between them. The length of the CDR3 is 14 residues.

The rearrangement uses TRBV4-2 and TRBJ1-2, with TRBD1 as a possible D gene (6 bases). CDR1 is LGHNA, CDR2 YNFKEQ, per germline. V lost 5 bases, J lost 7 bases, and 20 bases lay in between. The CDR3 totals 15 residues. The DNA of the CDR3 is TGTGCCAGCAGCTACAACAGTGACAGGTCGGCTGGCTACACCTTC. Protein: CASSYNSDRSAGYTF.

The genes are TRBV18 and TRBJ2-1, with D tentatively TRBD2 (5 bases). This CDR3 has 15 residues. Trimming took off 1 base at V and 10 bases at J, with 17 bases between the two ends. Germline V gene data show CDR1 as KGHSH and CDR2 as LQKENI. The CDR3 region is CASSPLEGESREQFF. Written as DNA, the CDR3 is TGTGCCAGCTCACCACTTGAGGGAGAGAGCAGGGAGCAGTTCTTC.

This rearrangement joins TRBV12-5 to TRBJ1-6, with 10 bases aligning to TRBD1. This CDR3 is 12 amino acids long. CDR1 and CDR2 (germline): LGHNT, FRNRAP. CDR3 sequence: CDPGQGYSPLHF. Here the CDR3 DNA reads TGTGATCCGGGACAGGGGTATTCACCCCTCCACTTT.

The chain carries TRBV5-4 and TRBJ2-1; the D gene is possibly TRBD1 (7 bases). Looked up from germline, CDR1 is SGHNT and CDR2 is YYREEE (reference sequence). CDR3 length: 16 amino acids. Trimming took 0 bases from V and 6 from J, leaving 16 bases between them. The CDR3, as DNA: TGTGCCAGCAGCTTGGTCGGCAGGGGGGCGGTCAATGAGCAGTTCTTC. Its protein product is CASSLVGRGAVNEQFF.